The rows below give T cell receptor beta chains drawn from one sample of a study of CD8+ T cells in alopecia areata. Profiled with immunoSEQ multiplex PCR; TCRdb holds only in-frame clones, not every one. Among fewer than 250,000 clones listed, approximately 45% were seen once. Sequences were derived from CD4+ T cells sorted from blood, sampled at roughly week 36, from a patient treated with tofacitinib. Every receptor here comes from a human donor with alopecia areata. CDR3s include the opening cysteine and the closing phenylalanine or tryptophan. The D gene is left open where the match is weak. Size is omitted from some rows. Given values are once, few, many or a class for expanded clones.

few,TRBJ2-1,TRBV29-1,.,CSVALYNEQFF,TGCAGCGTTGCTCTTTACAATGAGCAGTTCTTC
.,TRBJ2-6,TRBV27,.,CATKAFTGSAGANVLTF,TGTGCCACCAAGGCATTCACAGGGTCCGCTGGGGCCAACGTCCTGACTTTC
.,TRBJ2-1,TRBV7-9,.,CASSLAATGRNEQFF,TGTGCCAGCAGCTTAGCCGCCACAGGGCGCAATGAGCAGTTCTTC
.,TRBJ2-7,TRBV5-1,TRBD2,CASSLASGTSGYNERYF,TGCGCCAGCAGCTTGGCCTCCGGGACTAGCGGATATAACGAGCGTTACTTC
.,TRBJ2-3,TRBV5-1,TRBD2,CASSSFSRITSGSADTQYF,TGCGCCAGCAGCTCGTTTTCCCGGATCACTAGCGGGAGCGCAGATACGCAGTATTTT
.,TRBJ2-1,TRBV10-3,TRBD2,CAISGGSGLAGVNEQFF,TGTGCCATCAGTGGAGGGTCAGGACTAGCGGGAGTCAATGAGCAGTTCTTC
.,TRBJ2-2,TRBV7-2,.,CASSPSRIGSSAGELFF,TGTGCCAGCAGCCCCTCTCGGATCGGGAGCAGCGCCGGGGAGCTGTTTTTT
.,TRBJ1-5,TRBV30,.,CAWGERNQPQHF,TGTGCCTGGGGGGAACGCAATCAGCCCCAGCATTTT
few,TRBJ2-7,TRBV5-4,TRBD1,CASSRDRAYEQYF,TGTGCCAGCAGCCGGGACAGGGCCTACGAGCAGTACTTC
few,TRBJ2-7,TRBV29-1,TRBD2,CSVGSLAGPFGYEQYF,TGCAGCGTTGGATCGCTAGCGGGACCGTTTGGCTACGAGCAGTACTTC
.,TRBJ2-7,TRBV7-9,TRBD1,CASSLYRDRGYEQYF,TGTGCCAGCAGCTTATACCGGGACAGGGGATACGAGCAGTACTTC
.,TRBJ1-3,TRBV14,TRBD1,CASSQGGRGPSGNTIYF,TGTGCCAGCAGCCAGGGGGGCAGGGGGCCCTCTGGAAACACCATATATTTT
few,TRBJ2-2,TRBV25-1,TRBD1,CASSADRDTGELFF,TGTGCCAGCAGTGCGGACAGGGACACCGGGGAGCTGTTTTTT
.,TRBJ2-6,TRBV10-3,.,CAINPTAGANVLTF,TGTGCCATCAATCCGACAGCTGGGGCCAACGTCCTGACTTTC
.,TRBJ1-2,TRBV6-6,.,CASSRSDYGYTF,TGTGCCAGCAGTCGCAGTGACTATGGCTACACCTTC
.,TRBJ2-3,TRBV30,.,CAWSGRNTDTQYF,TGTGCCTGGAGTGGGAGGAATACAGATACGCAGTATTTT
.,TRBJ2-1,TRBV7-7,TRBD1,CASSSTPGQVVEQFF,TGTGCCAGCAGCTCGACACCCGGACAGGTTGTTGAGCAGTTCTTC
.,TRBJ2-4,TRBV7-2,.,CASSLVGVIAKNIQYF,TGTGCCAGCAGCTTAGTGGGAGTTATAGCCAAAAACATTCAGTACTTC
few,TRBJ2-6,TRBV29-1,.,CSVVAGDGANVLTF,TGCAGCGTTGTTGCAGGGGACGGGGCCAACGTCCTGACTTTC
few,TRBJ2-1,TRBV29-1,.,CSVAVSPSYNEQFF,TGCAGCGTAGCCGTGAGCCCCTCCTACAATGAGCAGTTCTTC
.,TRBJ2-5,TRBV12-5,.,CASGLGVARVDQETQYF,TGTGCTAGTGGTTTGGGGGTCGCACGGGTCGACCAAGAGACCCAGTACTTC
.,TRBJ2-2,TRBV5-1,TRBD2,CASSPIAGSNGELFF,TGCGCCAGCAGCCCAATAGCGGGATCCAACGGGGAGCTGTTTTTT
.,TRBJ2-3,TRBV30,TRBD1,CAWITGQGGTDTQYF,TGTGCCTGGATCACCGGACAGGGGGGCACAGATACGCAGTATTTT
.,TRBJ2-6,TRBV28,TRBD1,CATRVGTGVPGANVLTF,TGTGCCACCAGGGTTGGGACAGGGGTCCCTGGGGCCAACGTCCTGACTTTC
.,TRBJ2-5,TRBV5-6,TRBD1,CASSLAGQQETQYF,TGTGCCAGCAGCTTGGCGGGACAGCAAGAGACCCAGTACTTC
.,TRBJ2-1,TRBV5-6,.,CASSLLDNEQFF,TGTGCCAGCAGCTTGCTGGATAATGAGCAGTTCTTC
few,TRBJ1-1,TRBV15,.,CATSGRRGTEAFF,TGTGCCACCAGCGGGAGGCGCGGGACTGAAGCTTTCTTT
.,TRBJ2-5,TRBV6-5,TRBD1,CASRRQGQETQYF,TGTGCCAGCAGAAGACAGGGGCAAGAGACCCAGTACTTC
.,TRBJ1-1,TRBV14,TRBD1,CASSQAGGYFGTEAFF,TGTGCCAGCAGCCAAGCAGGGGGATACTTCGGCACTGAAGCTTTCTTT
.,TRBJ1-3,TRBV18,TRBD1,CASSPGQEDTIYF,TGTGCCAGCTCACCAGGACAGGAGGACACCATATATTTT
.,TRBJ2-1,TRBV4-2,.,CASSQPTSNEQFF,TGTGCCAGCAGCCAACCCACTAGCAATGAGCAGTTCTTC
.,TRBJ2-7,TRBV15,.,CATSRAEGARFSYEQYF,TGTGCCACCAGCAGAGCAGAAGGGGCGAGGTTCTCCTACGAGCAGTACTTC
.,TRBJ2-4,TRBV30,TRBD1,CAWSVPDRDIQYF,TGTGCCTGGAGTGTCCCTGACAGGGACATTCAGTACTTC
many,TRBJ2-1,TRBV30,.,CAWEIRGQQFF,TGTGCCTGGGAGATCCGGGGCCAGCAGTTCTTC
.,TRBJ1-1,TRBV30,.,CAWSLGGLYTEAFF,TGTGCCTGGAGCCTAGGGGGTTTATACACTGAAGCTTTCTTT
few,TRBJ1-5,TRBV28,.,CASTPAGGNQPQHF,TGTGCCAGCACCCCGGCGGGAGGCAATCAGCCCCAGCATTTT
.,TRBJ2-3,TRBV9,.,CASSGRGDTQYF,TGTGCCAGCAGCGGTAGGGGTGATACGCAGTATTTT
.,TRBJ2-7,TRBV5-1,TRBD2,CASSALAGGPPEQYF,TGCGCCAGCAGCGCCCTAGCGGGAGGGCCGCCCGAGCAGTACTTC
many,TRBJ2-5,TRBV7-3,.,CASSRQRRETQYF,TGTGCCAGCAGCAGACAGAGGCGAGAGACCCAGTACTTC
.,TRBJ2-1,TRBV30,TRBD2,CAWNDPSGRFSYNEQFF,TGTGCCTGGAATGATCCTAGCGGGAGGTTCTCCTACAATGAGCAGTTCTTC
.,TRBJ1-5,TRBV30,.,CAWSGDSLSNQPQHF,TGTGCCTGGAGTGGTGACAGTCTGAGCAATCAGCCCCAGCATTTT
.,TRBJ2-5,TRBV7-9,.,CASARTPEETQYF,TGTGCCAGCGCCAGAACCCCGGAGGAGACCCAGTACTTC
.,TRBJ1-2,TRBV6-5,TRBD1,CASSSDRGPTYGYTF,TGTGCCAGCAGTTCAGACAGGGGGCCTACCTATGGCTACACCTTC
.,TRBJ2-1,TRBV30,.,CAWSVGVGEQFF,TGTGCCTGGAGTGTGGGGGTGGGTGAGCAGTTCTTC
.,TRBJ2-5,TRBV7-2,.,CASSSKPTTPYQETQYF,TGTGCCAGCAGCTCGAAACCTACGACACCGTACCAAGAGACCCAGTACTTC
.,TRBJ2-5,TRBV15,.,CATSRNAPAGETQYF,TGTGCCACCAGCAGAAACGCCCCCGCGGGAGAGACCCAGTACTTC
few,TRBJ2-7,TRBV7-2,.,CASARGSYEQYF,TGTGCCAGCGCCCGGGGGTCCTACGAGCAGTACTTC
.,TRBJ1-2,TRBV7-2,.,CASSLRPLANYGYTF,TGTGCCAGCAGCTTGAGACCCCTAGCTAACTATGGCTACACCTTC
few,TRBJ2-7,TRBV7-9,TRBD1,CASSSDRVQRTEQYF,TGTGCCAGCAGCTCGGACAGGGTACAAAGGACCGAGCAGTACTTC
.,TRBJ1-5,TRBV29-1,.,CSVAGQPGEPQHF,TGCAGCGTCGCTGGACAGCCGGGGGAGCCCCAGCATTTT
few,TRBJ2-3,TRBV25-1,TRBD2,CASTPGGGGDTQYF,TGTGCCAGCACCCCGGGCGGGGGGGGAGATACGCAGTATTTT
.,TRBJ2-3,TRBV9,.,CASSVGIDTQYF,TGTGCCAGCAGCGTAGGAATAGATACGCAGTATTTT
few,TRBJ2-2,TRBV29-1,TRBD2,CSVSGSGTGELFF,TGCAGCGTTAGCGGGAGCGGGACCGGGGAGCTGTTTTTT
few,TRBJ2-4,TRBV4-1,.,CASSQELGNIQYF,TGCGCCAGCAGCCAAGAATTGGGAAACATTCAGTACTTC
once,TRBJ2-2,TRBV7-2,TRBD2,CASSLGLAGGRNTGELFF,TGTGCCAGCAGCTTAGGACTAGCGGGAGGAAGGAACACCGGGGAGCTGTTTTTT